The entry that follows covers one TCR beta chain sequence. This sample stems from a study of shared clonotypes between healthy human individuals. The table came from immunoSEQ multiplex PCR; TCRdb's copy has only in-frame clones and leaves some out. The repertoire includes about 380,000 clones, 96% of them detected once, and approximately 0.3% sits in the top ten. V dropped 5 bases and J dropped 6; count of bases not matched to a gene: 9. This CDR3 spans 14 amino acids. Germline CDR1 is WNHNN and CDR2 is SYGVQD (reference sequence). The chain uses TRBV10-1 and TRBJ1-2, with 7 bases identical to TRBD1. Sequenced: memory CD8+ T cells sorted from blood. Subset reported: CD45RO+ cells pooled with CCR7-negative TemRA cells. This clonotype was sampled from a man younger than 40 in good health. CDR3 nucleotides: TGCGCCAGCAGTTACCCTAGGGGGCGCCATGGCTACACCTTC. Protein: CASSYPRGRHGYTF.